This is a list of T cell receptor beta chains from one sample in a study of sequential checkpoint blockade in melanoma. TCRdb's copy holds only in-frame clones and misses some; the assay was immunoSEQ multiplex PCR. Altogether about 21,000 clones are present, 27% being singletons, with the ten largest covering roughly 6.7%. Sequenced here: tumor tissue (inferred from file names), sampled from a patient given nivolumab and ipilimumab in sequence. The receptor set was obtained from a human donor with melanoma. Each CDR3 is given with its conserved first and last residue. A D gene is named only where the DNA matches it firmly. Clone size is given for some rows only: seen once, a few or many times, or a class if the clone is expanded.

j_call | clone_size | d_call | v_call | cdr3_nt | cdr3_aa
TRBJ1-5 | - | TRBD1 | TRBV28 | TGTGCCAGCAGTTCAGGGGGCGCCGACAATCAGCCCCAGCATTTT | CASSSGGADNQPQHF
TRBJ1-2 | - | - | TRBV10-3 | TGTGCCATCAGTGCGCAGCAGGGGAGCTATGGCTACACCTTC | CAISAQQGSYGYTF
TRBJ2-5 | medium-sized | TRBD2 | TRBV30 | TGTGCCTGGAGCGCGGGGGAACAAGAGACCCAGTACTTC | CAWSAGEQETQYF
TRBJ2-5 | few | TRBD1 | TRBV6-8 | TGTGCCAGCAGTGGGACAGGGGGCGGGCCGACCCAGTACTTC | CASSGTGGGPTQYF
TRBJ2-7 | - | TRBD1 | TRBV18 | TGTGCCAGCTCACCGAGGACAGGGGTTGACGAGCAGTACTTC | CASSPRTGVDEQYF
TRBJ1-1 | few | - | TRBV28 | TGTGCCAGCAGTTTTTCCGACAGCTACGAAGCTTTCTTT | CASSFSDSYEAFF
TRBJ1-1 | - | TRBD1 | TRBV11-3 | TGTGCCAGCAGCCCCCGGACAGGGACGAACACTGAAGCTTTCTTT | CASSPRTGTNTEAFF
TRBJ2-2 | few | TRBD2 | TRBV11-3 | TGTGCCAGCAGCTTTTTAGGGCTCAGCGGGGGATGGACCGGGGAGCTGTTTTTT | CASSFLGLSGGWTGELFF
TRBJ2-1 | many | TRBD1 | TRBV11-3 | TGTGCCAGCAGCTTAGGGGGACAGGCGAGCCGGGACCCCTTGCAGCAGTTCTTC | CASSLGGQASRDPLQQFF
TRBJ2-5 | - | - | TRBV14 | TGTGCCAGCAGCCAAGAGGCGGGGACCGTCCAAGAGACCCAGTACTTC | CASSQEAGTVQETQYF
TRBJ2-7 | few | - | TRBV28 | TGTGCCAGCAGCCTCGCTGGGGGGGCGGGCGGCGAGCAGTACTTC | CASSLAGGAGGEQYF
TRBJ1-5 | few | TRBD1 | TRBV6-8 | TGTGCCAGCAGTTGGGACAGCCTTTTGAGCAATCAGCCCCAGCATTTT | CASSWDSLLSNQPQHF
TRBJ2-7 | - | - | TRBV5-1 | TGCGCCAGCAGCTTGGTGCCAGAAGGGATGTTGGAGCAGTACTTC | CASSLVPEGMLEQYF
TRBJ2-5 | few | - | TRBV28 | TGTGCCAGCACCCGCCAGGGGATGTGGATGGAGACCCAGTACTTC | CASTRQGMWMETQYF
TRBJ1-6 | few | - | TRBV11-3 | TGTGCCAGCAGCAACGACCCCGGACACCCCAATTCACCCCTCCACTTT | CASSNDPGHPNSPLHF
TRBJ2-5 | many | TRBD2 | TRBV11-3 | TGTGCCAGCAGCTTAGGGCGGGGGGTTACAGAGACCCAGTACTTC | CASSLGRGVTETQYF
TRBJ2-3 | few | - | TRBV11-1 | TGTGCCAGCAGCTTCTACTCGGACAGTTTTAGCACAGATACGCAGTATTTT | CASSFYSDSFSTDTQYF
TRBJ2-3 | - | TRBD2 | TRBV5-1 | TGCGCCAGCAGTTGGACTAGCGGACCACCAGATACGCAGTATTTT | CASSWTSGPPDTQYF
TRBJ2-7 | - | TRBD1 | TRBV5-1 | TGCGCCAGCAGCTCAAGGACAGGGTTCTACGAGCAGTACTTC | CASSSRTGFYEQYF
TRBJ2-7 | - | TRBD2 | TRBV27 | TGTGCATCGTGGGACGGGGGGGGCTACGAGCAGTACTTC | CASWDGGGYEQYF
TRBJ1-3 | few | TRBD1 | TRBV6-8 | TGTGCCAGCAGTTCGGACAGGGCTGGAAACACCATATATTTT | CASSSDRAGNTIYF
TRBJ1-2 | - | - | TRBV5-1 | TGCGCCAGCAGCTTGGCAGGGGACAACTATGGCTACACCTTC | CASSLAGDNYGYTF
TRBJ2-7 | - | - | TRBV11-3 | TGTGCCAGCAGCTCCGGGACTTCAACCTACGAGCAGTACTTC | CASSSGTSTYEQYF
TRBJ2-7 | - | TRBD2 | TRBV11-3 | TGTGCCAGCAGCTTGGCCACTGCGGGGGGTGGCTACGAGCAGTACTTC | CASSLATAGGGYEQYF
TRBJ1-4 | - | - | TRBV9 | TGTGCCAGCAGCGTAGGCGGGGGACACGAAAAACTGTTTTTT | CASSVGGGHEKLFF
TRBJ1-5 | few | - | TRBV19 | TGTGCCAGTAGCGCAGTTGGAGAGGGCAATCAGCCCCAGCATTTT | CASSAVGEGNQPQHF
TRBJ1-3 | - | - | TRBV29-1 | TGCAGCGTTACTCGTACCGGAAACACCATATATTTT | CSVTRTGNTIYF
TRBJ2-5 | - | - | TRBV6-8 | TGTGCCAGCAGTTACTGGCAGTACCAAGAGACCCAGTACTTC | CASSYWQYQETQYF
TRBJ1-1 | few | - | TRBV6-8 | TGTGCCATCAGTATCGGGGACGGAAGGAATACTGAAGCTTTCTTT | CAISIGDGRNTEAFF
TRBJ2-5 | - | - | TRBV30 | TGTGCCTGGAGTGTGACCGGAACGGGGGAGACCCAGTACTTC | CAWSVTGTGETQYF
TRBJ1-1 | - | - | TRBV6-8 | TGTGCCAGCGGCGAGGTGGGGAGCACTGAAGCTTTCTTT | CASGEVGSTEAFF
TRBJ1-1 | - | - | TRBV28 | TGTGCCAGCATAAAGGGATACACTGAAGCTTTCTTT | CASIKGYTEAFF
TRBJ2-2 | - | - | TRBV9 | TGTGCCAGCAGCCAGCAGGGTCTTATCACCGGGGAGCTGTTTTTT | CASSQQGLITGELFF
TRBJ1-3 | - | TRBD1 | TRBV30 | TGTGCCTGGGACACAGGGGCTTCGGGAAACACCATATATTTT | CAWDTGASGNTIYF
TRBJ2-5 | - | - | TRBV29-1 | TGCAGCGTTGACCGGAGGACAGTCAGGTCAGAGACCCAGTACTTC | CSVDRRTVRSETQYF
TRBJ2-5 | many | - | TRBV11-3 | TGTGCCAGCAGCTTGGGGGGCAGACAAGAGACCCAGTACTTC | CASSLGGRQETQYF
TRBJ2-7 | - | - | TRBV6-8 | TGTGCCAGCAGTTACTCACTAGCCAGGGGAAGTAACGAGCAGTACTTC | CASSYSLARGSNEQYF
TRBJ2-3 | few | - | TRBV9 | TGTGCCAGCAGCCCGTTCACAGATACGCAGTATTTT | CASSPFTDTQYF
TRBJ1-2 | - | TRBD1 | TRBV29-1 | TGCAGCGTTGAAACCGGGACAGGTGGCTATGGCTACACCTTC | CSVETGTGGYGYTF
TRBJ2-7 | few | - | TRBV9 | TGTGCCAGCAGCGTACAGGGGAGCTCCTACGAGCAGTACTTC | CASSVQGSSYEQYF